Below, 28 T cell receptor beta chains from the same sample are listed, as sequenced in a study of blood T cell repertoires in COVID-19 (dated by TCRdb to 2018 to 2020). Libraries were made using the immunoSEQ multiplex PCR assay. TCRdb re-hosts the immuneACCESS table, in-frame sequences only. Its copies lack some clones; in the studies checked, an unresolved V gene accounts for under half of them, and the cause for the rest is not known. The sample contains 350,000 to 400,000 clones, roughly nine tenths of them found a single time. The ten largest clones add up to about 0.83% of the sample. Material for sequencing was PBMCs or T cells enriched from blood (not recorded which). The receptors come from a woman between 40 and 55 years old who had been exposed to COVID-19.

V and J are TRBV7-2 and TRBJ2-5; 8 bases align to TRBD2. V shed 7 bases and J 2 bases; nucleotides not matched to a gene: 6. Looked up from germline, CDR1 is SGHTA and CDR2 is FQGNSA. There are 14 residues in the CDR3. DNA for the CDR3: TGTGCCAGCACCGCTAGCGGGCCGCAAGAGACCCAGTACTTC. This sequence encodes CASTASGPQETQYF.

This clone was recorded a few times. The CDR3 protein is CASSLIGLAGGLNEQFF. CDR3 nucleotide sequence: TGCGCCAGCAGCCTCATTGGACTAGCGGGGGGGCTCAATGAGCAGTTCTTC. V gene TRBV5-1 combines with J gene TRBJ2-1; the match to TRBD2 covers 15 bases. This CDR3 is 17 amino acids long. Unmatched junction bases numbered 8, after V lost 4 bases and J lost 6 bases. Germline V gene data show CDR1 as SGHRS and CDR2 as YFSETQ. Using reference TRBV5-1 and TRBJ2-1 for the parts outside the CDR3, the full variable domain is KAGVTQTPRYLIKTRGQQVTLSCSPISGHRSVSWYQQTPGQGLQFLFEYFSETQRNKGNFPGRFSGRQFSNSRSEMNVSTLELGDSALYLCASSLIGLAGGLNEQFFGPGTRLTVL.

The rearrangement links TRBV7-3 to TRBJ2-1; 8 bases line up with TRBD2. This CDR3 contains 15 residues. Trimming took 6 bases from V and 4 from J; bases not matched to a gene: 8. Per germline, CDR1 SGHTA and CDR2 FQGTGA. The CDR3 loop is CASRVSGSEYNEQFF. CDR3 DNA sequence: TGTGCCAGCAGAGTGAGCGGGAGTGAGTACAATGAGCAGTTCTTC.

The V gene is TRBV18, the J gene TRBJ2-3, with TRBD2 matching 7 bases. V trimming: 2 bases; J trimming: 5 bases; junction bases outside the gene matches: 7. The CDR3 is 15 residues long. Germline V lookup: CDR1 KGHSH, CDR2 LQKENI. The CDR3 reads CASSPYGRGGDTQYF. CDR3 coding DNA: TGTGCCAGCTCACCATACGGCCGCGGGGGAGATACGCAGTATTTT.

The chain is built from TRBV19 and TRBJ2-2; TRBD2 matches 9 bases. The CDR3 spans 16 residues. Germline CDR1 and CDR2: LNHDA and SQIVND (reference sequence). The junction had 6 bases not matched to a gene; V was cut back by 4 bases and J by 3 bases. Here the CDR3 DNA reads TGTGCCAGTAGTAAGGGTGGCGGGGGGGACACCGGGGAGCTGTTTTTT. It translates to CASSKGGGGDTGELFF.

Notes on this clone: Additional DNA sequences in this sample encode the identical CDR3. The DNA of the CDR3 is TGTGCCAGCAGTTACAGGGGTTTGAACACTGAAGCTTTCTTT. This gives the protein CASSYRGLNTEAFF. This chain joins TRBV2 and TRBJ1-1; 7 bases are a match to TRBD1. This CDR3 contains 14 residues. Germline V gene data show CDR1 as SNHLY and CDR2 as FYNNEI. V lost 5 bases to trimming and J lost 0 bases; unmatched junction nucleotides: 3.

The chain couples TRBV6-5 to TRBJ2-3; unclear D gene. V lost 7 bases, J lost 2 bases, and 16 bases lay in between. From germline, CDR1 is MNHEY and CDR2 SVGAGI. CDR3 length: 15 residues. The CDR3 DNA reads as TGTGCCAGCACCGATAGACTGAGAGCCACAGATACGCAGTATTTT. Translated: CASTDRLRATDTQYF.

The chain employs TRBV7-3 and TRBJ2-1; D is perhaps TRBD2 (7 bases). The germline V and J ends were trimmed by 0 bases and 9 bases, with 9 bases remaining between them. The CDR3 is 13 amino acids. Germline lookup yields CDR1 SGHTA and CDR2 FQGTGA. CDR3: CASSLTGGREQFF. DNA for the CDR3: TGTGCCAGCAGCTTAACCGGGGGGCGTGAGCAGTTCTTC.

CDR3 sequence (DNA): TGTGCCAGCACGGGGGTTCCCGGGGAGCTGTTTTTT. This encodes CASTGVPGELFF. This chain links TRBV6-5 with TRBJ2-2, with D maybe TRBD2 (6 bases). The CDR3 is 12 residues long. V dropped 7 bases and J dropped 6 bases, with 9 bases sitting between them. Per germline, CDR1 MNHEY and CDR2 SVGAGI.

The chain couples TRBV18 to TRBJ2-2, with 8 positions matching TRBD1. The J segment lost 0 bases and the V segment lost 5 bases, leaving 5 bases of the junction unmatched. CDR3 length: 16 residues. Germline V gene sequence: CDR1 KGHSH, CDR2 LQKENI. CDR3 sequence: CASSNLDRANTGELFF. The CDR3 DNA reads as TGTGCCAGCTCAAACCTGGACAGGGCGAACACCGGGGAGCTGTTTTTT.

The V gene is TRBV6-2 or TRBV6-3, the J gene TRBJ2-5; possible D gene TRBD1, 5 bases. Deletions cut 5 bases from V and 1 base from J, with 11 bases between. Germline V gives CDR1 MNHEY, CDR2 SVGEGT. This CDR3 has 14 residues. The CDR3: CASSTTVIQETQYF. The CDR3 region has the DNA TGTGCCAGCAGTACGACAGTGATCCAAGAGACCCAGTACTTC.

The rearrangement links TRBV6-1 to TRBJ2-3; 10 bases line up with TRBD2. Germline CDR1 is MNHNS and CDR2 is SASEGT. Unmatched junction bases numbered 11, after V lost 4 bases and J lost 1 base. The CDR3 length is 18 residues. CDR3 nucleotide sequence: TGTGCCAGCAGTGGGACGGTGGGACTAGCGATCGGCACAGATACGCAGTATTTT. Protein product: CASSGTVGLAIGTDTQYF.

The gene calls are TRBV19 and TRBJ1-5; 10 bases line up with TRBD1. The CDR3 contains 16 residues. V lost 6 bases and J lost 7; bases outside the gene matches: 12. Germline V gene data show CDR1 as LNHDA and CDR2 as SQIVND (reference sequence). The CDR3 sequence is CASRAGDRGLGQPQHF. The DNA of the CDR3 is TGTGCCAGTAGAGCGGGAGACAGGGGGCTTGGGCAGCCCCAGCATTTT.

This clone was seen a single time. The junction shows a germline mismatch at one end, possibly a read error. This chain links TRBV9 with TRBJ2-7; weak D call: TRBD1 (5 bases). The CDR3 runs to 11 residues. Per the germline V gene, CDR1 is SGDLS and CDR2 is YYNGEE. The CDR3 coding sequence is TGTGCCAGCAGCGTAGGGACATCCCTTAACTTC. Translation: CASSVGTSLNF.

V and J are TRBV6-2 or TRBV6-3 and TRBJ1-6, with unresolved D. The CDR3 is made up of 13 amino acids. Germline loops: CDR1 MNHEY, CDR2 SVGEGT. Trimming took 4 bases from V and 10 from J, leaving 11 bases between them. The CDR3 reads CASSLLRQSPLHF. The CDR3 nucleotides are TGTGCCAGCAGTTTACTACGCCAATCACCCCTCCACTTT.

This chain joins TRBV2 and TRBJ1-2, with TRBD1 matching 8 bases. This CDR3 contains 14 residues. The V gene's germline CDR1 is SNHLY and CDR2 FYNNEI. Trimming removed 6 bases from V and 7 bases from J; junction bases left unmatched: 10. CDR3 protein: CASSLKTGETGYTF. The CDR3 DNA reads as TGTGCCAGCAGCCTGAAGACAGGGGAAACTGGCTACACCTTC. The variable domain in full, with the rest retrieved from reference TRBV2 and TRBJ1-2, is EPEVTQTPSHQVTQMGQEVILRCVPISNHLYFYWYRQILGQKVEFLVSFYNNEISEKSEIFDDQFSVERPDGSNFTLKIRSTKLEDSAMYFCASSLKTGETGYTFGSGTRLTVV.

The chain is built from TRBV7-6 and TRBJ1-1, with D uncertain. The CDR3 is 13 residues long. The germline V gene has CDR1 SGHVS and CDR2 FNYEAQ. The germline V and J ends were trimmed by 5 bases and 5 bases, with 12 bases remaining between them. CDR3 loop: CASSRRDSTEAFF. The CDR3, as DNA: TGTGCCAGCAGCCGCCGAGACTCGACTGAAGCTTTCTTT.

The V gene is TRBV5-4, the J gene TRBJ2-7; 8 positions agree with TRBD2. The CDR3 is 14 residues long. Germline V lookup: CDR1 SGHNT, CDR2 YYREEE (reference sequence). Losses at the gene ends were 3 bases for V and 1 base for J; bases not matched to a gene: 3. The CDR3 bases are TGTGCCAGCAGCTCGGGGGGGCTTTCCTACGAGCAGTACTTC. Protein product: CASSSGGLSYEQYF.

This rearrangement joins TRBV10-1 to TRBJ1-5; tentative D call: TRBD1 (6 bases). From germline, CDR1 is WNHNN and CDR2 SYGVQD (reference sequence). The CDR3 loop spans 13 amino acids. Deletions cut 6 bases from V and 9 bases from J, with 15 bases between. The CDR3 DNA is TGCGCCAGCAGCCCAAAACAGGGTATGCCCCAGCATTTT. Translating it yields CASSPKQGMPQHF.

The gene calls are TRBV19 and TRBJ1-2; 7 bases fit TRBD1. This CDR3 has 14 amino acids. From germline, CDR1 is LNHDA and CDR2 SQIVND (reference sequence). The trim removed 2 bases at V and 5 bases at J, leaving 5 bases unmatched. CDR3 loop: CASSIPPGGYGYTF. CDR3 coding DNA: TGTGCCAGTAGTATACCCCCAGGGGGTTATGGCTACACCTTC.

This clone was counted a single time. This chain links TRBV5-4 with TRBJ2-7, with 7 bases that match TRBD2. Germline V gene data show CDR1 as SGHNT and CDR2 as YYREEE (reference sequence). The CDR3 consists of 14 residues. With 5 bases clipped from V and 3 bases from J, the junction kept 8 bases outside the gene matches. CDR3 loop: CASSAAGRDYEQYF. As DNA, the CDR3 is TGTGCCAGCAGTGCAGCGGGGCGGGACTACGAGCAGTACTTC.

The sample holds a few counts of this clone. The V and J genes are TRBV19 and TRBJ2-6; TRBD2 agrees at 10 bases. Trimming removed 7 bases from V and 0 bases from J; junction bases left unmatched: 6. The germline V gene has CDR1 LNHDA and CDR2 SQIVND (reference sequence). The CDR3 extends over 17 amino acids. As DNA, the CDR3 is TGTGCCAGTACCAGGAGCGGGGGGGCCTCTGGGGCCAACGTCCTGACTTTC. Its translation is CASTRSGGASGANVLTF.

V usage is TRBV6-5 and J usage is TRBJ2-1, with a weak D call TRBD2 (5 bases). Between the trimmed V and J ends, which lost 2 bases and 6 bases, there was a span of 11 bases. The CDR3 covers 14 residues. Germline loops: CDR1 MNHEY, CDR2 SVGAGI. As DNA, the CDR3 is TGTGCCAGCAGTTACGAGCCCAGCGGCAATGAGCAGTTCTTC. The encoded protein is CASSYEPSGNEQFF.

There are a few counts of this clone. The genes are TRBV24-1 and TRBJ1-3, with D perhaps matching TRBD1 (6 bases). Germline V gene data show CDR1 as KGHDR and CDR2 as SFDVKD. The CDR3 spans 17 residues. The ends were cut back, 2 bases at V and 0 bases at J, with 13 bases in the middle. CDR3 amino acids: CATSDSRQAGSGNTIYF. As DNA, the CDR3 is TGTGCCACCAGTGATTCGAGACAGGCCGGCTCTGGAAACACCATATATTTT.

V gene TRBV7-9 combines with J gene TRBJ2-1, with 11 bases lining up with TRBD2. The CDR3 runs 17 residues. The V gene's germline CDR1 is SEHNR and CDR2 FQNEAQ (reference sequence). V shed 5 bases and J 4 bases; nucleotides not matched to a gene: 10. CDR3 loop: CASSPAALAGGYNEQFF. In nucleotides, the CDR3 is TGTGCCAGCAGCCCAGCCGCTCTAGCGGGGGGTTACAATGAGCAGTTCTTC.

As concerns this clone: Relative to the germline gene, one junction end is altered; a read error may explain this. The V gene is TRBV5-4, the J gene TRBJ1-2; D possibly corresponds to TRBD1 (5 bases). From germline, CDR1 is SGHNT and CDR2 YYREEE (reference sequence). This CDR3 is 14 amino acids long. Written as DNA, the CDR3 is TGTGCCAGCAGCACCCGCCGGGACTCCCATTTGAAATCCTTC. The encoded protein is CASSTRRDSHLKSF.

V and J are TRBV4-2 and TRBJ1-1; no clear D gene. The CDR3 extends over 13 amino acids. V was shortened by 0 bases and J by 5 bases, with 7 bases between the two germline ends. The germline V gene encodes CDR1 LGHNA and CDR2 YNFKEQ. CDR3 protein: CASSQDTGTEAFF. CDR3 in DNA: TGTGCCAGCAGCCAAGATACGGGGACTGAAGCTTTCTTT.

The chain joins TRBV11-2 to TRBJ2-5; D ambiguous. CDR1 is SGHAT and CDR2 is FQNNGV in the germline V gene. The CDR3 length is 11 residues. The germline V and J ends were trimmed by 3 bases and 4 bases, with 3 bases remaining between them. The CDR3 region is CASSFRETQYF. CDR3 nucleotides: TGTGCCAGCAGCTTTAGAGAGACCCAGTACTTC.